Following are 18 T cell receptor beta chains from one sample sequenced in a study of human T cells and chemical hapten exposure (dated by TCRdb to about 2021). The library relied on RACE. Sequencing used a NextSeq 500. TCRdb itself trimmed the public reads at Q25 with fastp, ran MiXCR and retained productive beta chains. Identical CDR3 proteins give one entry, which carries the most common genes and DNA. A total of roughly 100,000 distinct CDR3 sequences appear in this sample, approximately 36% of them only once. The ten largest account for around 2.5% of the sample. The sample's time point label, decoded: patch test 3, about 24 weeks after DPC sensitization. The treatment or condition tag for this specimen amounts to: therapeutic diphenylcyclopropenone sensitization with weekly scalp DPC. Sequenced material: whole blood, taken in connection with sensitization to the hapten diphenylcyclopropenone (DPC). All receptors come from a man aged 35-49 years with alopecia areata. Some clones in this sample may be carry-over from other donors' samples.

The chain combines TRBV29-1 with TRBJ1-4, with D perhaps TRBD1 (6 bases). Trimming cost V 6 bases and J 3 bases, with 11 bases left between them. The CDR3 is 13 amino acids. Germline lookup yields CDR1 SQVTM and CDR2 ANQGSEA. CDR3 region: CSVWGRSNEKLFF. In nucleotides, the CDR3 is TGCAGCGTCTGGGGGCGGTCTAATGAAAAACTGTTTTTT. Full variable domain (outside the CDR3, taken from reference TRBV29-1 and TRBJ1-4): SAVISQKPSRDICQRGTSLTIQCQVDSQVTMMFWYRQQPGQSLTLIATANQGSEATYESGFVIDKFPISRPNLTFSTLTVSNMSPEDSSIYLCSVWGRSNEKLFFGSGTQLSVL.

The chain carries TRBV5-1 and TRBJ1-2, with 9 bases fitting TRBD1. This CDR3 spans 14 amino acids. CDR1 is SGHRS and CDR2 is YFSETQ in the germline V gene. Trimming took 5 bases from V and 2 from J; bases not matched to a gene: 4. Written as DNA, the CDR3 is TGCGCCAGCAGAACCGGACAGGGGAACTATGGCTACACCTTC. Its translation: CASRTGQGNYGYTF.

The chain recombines TRBV28 with TRBJ1-1, with D unresolved. The CDR3 length is 17 residues. CDR1 and CDR2 (germline): MDHEN, SYDVKM. The V gene lost 5 bases and the J gene lost 5 bases, with 24 bases spanning the gap. CDR3 amino acids: CASSKSLGLTGVTEAFF. For the CDR3, the DNA is TGTGCCAGCAGTAAATCCCTTGGCCTTACCGGAGTGACTGAAGCTTTCTTT.

The chain carries TRBV29-1 and TRBJ2-5; D is tentatively TRBD1 or TRBD2 (5 bases each). V was pared by 7 bases and J by 5 bases, with 14 bases between. The CDR3 length is 12 residues. Germline V gives CDR1 SQVTM, CDR2 ANQGSEA. CDR3 DNA: TGCAGCGCCCGGCGAGAGGGGGAGACCCAGTACTTC. Encoded protein: CSARREGETQYF.

The chain carries TRBV6-6 and TRBJ2-3; 9 nucleotides agree with TRBD2. This CDR3 comprises 14 residues. V was clipped by 5 bases and J by 7 bases; unmatched bases: 7. Germline V gives CDR1 MNHNY, CDR2 SVGAGI (reference sequence). The CDR3, as DNA: TGTGCCAGCAGTGCTCTAGCGGGAACTAATACGCAGTATTTT. Its protein is CASSALAGTNTQYF.

CDR3 residues: CASSYQGAVAGELFF. Here the CDR3 DNA reads TGTGCCAGCAGTTACCAGGGGGCGGTTGCCGGGGAGCTGTTTTTT. The gene calls are TRBV6-6 and TRBJ2-2; TRBD1 agrees at 8 bases. This CDR3 has 15 amino acids. Germline CDR1 MNHNY, CDR2 SVGAGI (reference sequence). The V gene end was trimmed by 2 bases and the J gene end by 6 bases; junction bases not matched to a gene: 5.

A few counts support this clonotype. V gene TRBV29-1 combines with J gene TRBJ1-2; D is unresolved. This CDR3 is built from 13 residues. Germline CDR1 is SQVTM and CDR2 is ANQGSEA. V lost 5 bases, J lost 2 bases, and 12 bases lay in between. The CDR3 region has the DNA TGCAGCGTTAAGGGAAATGGCAACTATGGCTACACCTTC. This encodes CSVKGNGNYGYTF. Supplemented by reference TRBV29-1 and TRBJ1-2, the full variable domain reads SAVISQKPSRDICQRGTSLTIQCQVDSQVTMMFWYRQQPGQSLTLIATANQGSEATYESGFVIDKFPISRPNLTFSTLTVSNMSPEDSSIYLCSVKGNGNYGYTFGSGTRLTVV.

V gene TRBV4-3 combines with J gene TRBJ2-3, with 12 bases matching TRBD2. The CDR3 runs to 16 residues. Germline V gene data show CDR1 as LGHNA and CDR2 as YSLEER. V trimming: 3 bases; J trimming: 5 bases; junction bases outside the gene matches: 6. CDR3 region: CASSQSLAGGGDTQYF. The CDR3 nucleotides are TGCGCCAGCAGCCAGAGCCTAGCGGGAGGGGGAGATACGCAGTATTTT.

This clonotype was recorded a few times. V usage is TRBV9 and J usage is TRBJ2-7, with 8 bases that match TRBD2. The trim removed 0 bases at V and 9 bases at J, leaving 8 bases unmatched. The CDR3 is 14 residues long. From germline, CDR1 is SGDLS and CDR2 YYNGEE. Here the CDR3 DNA reads TGTGCCAGCAGCGTAGGGACTAGCCCCTTGGGGCAGTACTTC. This translates into CASSVGTSPLGQYF.

The chain has TRBV7-2 and TRBJ2-3; D is unclear. CDR3 length: 13 amino acids. Between the trimmed V and J ends, which lost 0 bases and 4 bases, there was a span of 5 bases. The germline CDR1 and CDR2 sequences are SGHTA and FQGNSA. The CDR3 protein is CASSLARPDTQYF. Written as DNA, the CDR3 is TGTGCCAGCAGCTTAGCTCGACCAGATACGCAGTATTTT.

The V gene is TRBV7-9, the J gene TRBJ2-1; TRBD2 might be the D (5 bases). The V and J ends lost 1 base and 8 bases respectively, with 15 bases between them. The germline V gene has CDR1 SEHNR and CDR2 FQNEAQ (reference sequence). CDR3 length: 15 residues. The DNA of the CDR3 is TGTGCCAGCAGCTTAGGCGGAGGCTGGCGCGATGAGCAGTTCTTC. Encoded protein: CASSLGGGWRDEQFF.

This chain connects TRBV11-2 to TRBJ2-7; 7 bases fit TRBD1. Germline V lookup: CDR1 SGHAT, CDR2 FQNNGV. The V segment lost 4 bases and the J segment 2 bases; nucleotides outside the gene matches: 11. The length of the CDR3 is 16 residues. CDR3 coding DNA: TGTGCCAGCAGCTCTCTGACAGGGAAAGGAGCCTACGAGCAGTACTTC. As protein: CASSSLTGKGAYEQYF.

This clonotype has a handful of counts. The rearrangement uses TRBV11-2 and TRBJ2-3; D is perhaps TRBD1 (5 bases). The CDR3 contains 14 residues. In germline, CDR1 is SGHAT, CDR2 FQNNGV. V lost 6 bases and J 0 bases, leaving 10 bases between the germline ends. The CDR3 spells CASSWTISTDTQYF. CDR3 DNA sequence: TGTGCCAGCAGTTGGACAATTAGCACAGATACGCAGTATTTT.

This clonotype has more than one count but fewer than ten. The chain recombines TRBV20-1 with TRBJ1-2, with no clear D. V shed 7 bases and J shed 2 bases, with 11 bases lying between them. The germline V gene encodes CDR1 DFQATT and CDR2 SNEGSKA (reference sequence). The CDR3 spans 12 residues. This chain's CDR3 is CSVWTGNYGYTF. The CDR3, as DNA: TGCAGTGTCTGGACGGGAAACTATGGCTACACCTTC.

The CDR3 DNA sequence: TGTGCCAGCAGCCCCGCCTGGAGGACAGGGGAATCACATGGCTACACCTTC. Translating gives CASSPAWRTGESHGYTF. The genes are TRBV7-2 and TRBJ1-2; the match to TRBD1 covers 9 bases. This CDR3 contains 17 residues. Germline V gene lookup returns CDR1 SGHTA and CDR2 FQGNSA. The ends lost 5 bases at V and 6 bases at J; junction bases unmatched: 16.

This clonotype came up a few times. V usage is TRBV12-3 or TRBV12-4 and J usage is TRBJ2-7; TRBD1 agrees at 10 bases. Unmatched junction bases numbered 5, after V lost 3 bases and J lost 3 bases. The CDR3 runs to 15 residues. The CDR3 bases are TGTGCCAGCAGTTTCCGGGACAGGGGCGACTACGAGCAGTACTTC. Its protein is CASSFRDRGDYEQYF.

This clonotype has just a few counts. J is TRBJ2-2 and V is TRBV10-3, with D unclear. V was cut by 0 bases and J by 4 bases, with 6 bases left in between. The germline V gene encodes CDR1 ENHRY and CDR2 SYGVKD. The CDR3 sequence is 14 residues long. In DNA, the CDR3 is TGTGCCATCAGTGAGTCCGTAGGCACCGGGGAGCTGTTTTTT. This codes for CAISESVGTGELFF.

V and J are TRBV7-2 and TRBJ2-3; no clear D gene. The CDR3 loop spans 16 amino acids. Germline V gene lookup returns CDR1 SGHTA and CDR2 FQGNSA. V was cut by 2 bases and J by 0 bases, with 12 bases left in between. CDR3 sequence reads: CASSLMVPASTDTQYF. The CDR3 DNA sequence: TGTGCCAGCAGCTTAATGGTACCGGCGAGCACAGATACGCAGTATTTT.